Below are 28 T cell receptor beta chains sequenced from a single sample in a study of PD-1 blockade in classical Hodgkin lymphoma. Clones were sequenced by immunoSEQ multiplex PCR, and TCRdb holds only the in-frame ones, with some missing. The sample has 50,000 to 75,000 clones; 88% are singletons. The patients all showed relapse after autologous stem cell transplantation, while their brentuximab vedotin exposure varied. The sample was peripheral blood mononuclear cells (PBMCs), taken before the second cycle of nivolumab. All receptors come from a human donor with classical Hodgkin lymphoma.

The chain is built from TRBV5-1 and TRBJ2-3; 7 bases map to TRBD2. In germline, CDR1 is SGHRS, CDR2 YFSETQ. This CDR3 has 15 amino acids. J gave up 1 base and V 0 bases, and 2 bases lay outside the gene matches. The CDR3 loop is CASSLAGGRTDTQYF. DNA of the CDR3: TGCGCCAGCAGCTTGGCGGGGGGACGCACAGATACGCAGTATTTT.

The CDR3 DNA follows: TGCGCCAGCAGCTTACAGGGGCTCACCGGGGAGCTGTTTTTT. This gives the protein CASSLQGLTGELFF. The V gene is TRBV5-1, the J gene TRBJ2-2, with 7 bases lining up with TRBD1. Germline loops: CDR1 SGHRS, CDR2 YFSETQ. V lost 2 bases to trimming and J lost 4 bases; unmatched junction nucleotides: 2. This CDR3 has 14 residues.

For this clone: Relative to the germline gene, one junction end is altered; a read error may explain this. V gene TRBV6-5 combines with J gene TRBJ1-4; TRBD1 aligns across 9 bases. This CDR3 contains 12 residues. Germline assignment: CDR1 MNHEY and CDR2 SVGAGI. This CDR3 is CASRLQSGTGTF. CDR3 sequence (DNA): TGTGCCAGCAGACTCCAATCCGGGACAGGGACTTTT.

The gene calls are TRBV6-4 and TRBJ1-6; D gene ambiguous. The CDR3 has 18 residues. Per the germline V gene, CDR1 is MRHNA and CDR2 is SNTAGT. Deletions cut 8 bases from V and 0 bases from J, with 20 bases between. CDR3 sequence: CASWRGMVTTSYNSPLHF. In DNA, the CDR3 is TGTGCCAGCTGGAGAGGGATGGTAACTACCTCCTATAATTCACCCCTCCACTTT.

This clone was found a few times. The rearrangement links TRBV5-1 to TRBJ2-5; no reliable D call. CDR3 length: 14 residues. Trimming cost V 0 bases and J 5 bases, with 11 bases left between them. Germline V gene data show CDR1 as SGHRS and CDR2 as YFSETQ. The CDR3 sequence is CASSLVPEYETQYF. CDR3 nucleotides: TGCGCCAGCAGCTTGGTCCCGGAATACGAGACCCAGTACTTC. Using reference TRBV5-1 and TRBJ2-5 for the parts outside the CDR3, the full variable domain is KAGVTQTPRYLIKTRGQQVTLSCSPISGHRSVSWYQQTPGQGLQFLFEYFSETQRNKGNFPGRFSGRQFSNSRSEMNVSTLELGDSALYLCASSLVPEYETQYFGPGTRLLVL.

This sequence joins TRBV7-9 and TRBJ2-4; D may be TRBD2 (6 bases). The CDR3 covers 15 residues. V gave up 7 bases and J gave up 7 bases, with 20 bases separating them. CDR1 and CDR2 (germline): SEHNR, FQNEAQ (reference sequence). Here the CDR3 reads CASNDRGSAENIQYF. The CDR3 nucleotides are TGTGCCAGCAACGACCGGGGGAGCGCGGAGAACATTCAGTACTTC. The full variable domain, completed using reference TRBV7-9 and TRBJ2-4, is DTGVSQNPRHKITKRGQNVTFRCDPISEHNRLYWYRQTLGQGPEFLTYFQNEAQLEKSRLLSDRFSAERPKGSFSTLEIQRTEQGDSAMYLCASNDRGSAENIQYFGAGTRLSVL.

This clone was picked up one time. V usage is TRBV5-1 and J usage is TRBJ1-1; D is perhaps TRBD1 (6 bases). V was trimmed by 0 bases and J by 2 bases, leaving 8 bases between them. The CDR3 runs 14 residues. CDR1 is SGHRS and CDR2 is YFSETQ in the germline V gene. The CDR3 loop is CASSLGTENTEAFF. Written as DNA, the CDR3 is TGCGCCAGCAGCTTGGGGACAGAAAACACTGAAGCTTTCTTT.

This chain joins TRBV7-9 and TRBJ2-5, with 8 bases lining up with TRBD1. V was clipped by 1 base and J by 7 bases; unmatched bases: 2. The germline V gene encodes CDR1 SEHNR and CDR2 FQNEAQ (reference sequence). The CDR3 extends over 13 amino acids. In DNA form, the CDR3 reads TGTGCCAGCAGCTTAGGGACAGGGATGACCCAGTACTTC. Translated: CASSLGTGMTQYF.

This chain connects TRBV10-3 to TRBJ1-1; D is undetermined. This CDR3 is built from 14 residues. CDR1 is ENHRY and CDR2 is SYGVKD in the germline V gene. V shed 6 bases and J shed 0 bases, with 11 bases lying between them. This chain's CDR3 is CAISPQSMNTEAFF. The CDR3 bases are TGTGCCATCAGCCCTCAGTCTATGAACACTGAAGCTTTCTTT.

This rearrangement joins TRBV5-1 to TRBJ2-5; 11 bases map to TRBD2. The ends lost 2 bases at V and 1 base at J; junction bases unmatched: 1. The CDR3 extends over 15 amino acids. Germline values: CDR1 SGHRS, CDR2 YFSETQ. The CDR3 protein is CASSLLAGAQETQYF. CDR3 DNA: TGCGCCAGCAGCTTACTAGCGGGGGCCCAAGAGACCCAGTACTTC. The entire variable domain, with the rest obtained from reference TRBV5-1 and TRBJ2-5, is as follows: KAGVTQTPRYLIKTRGQQVTLSCSPISGHRSVSWYQQTPGQGLQFLFEYFSETQRNKGNFPGRFSGRQFSNSRSEMNVSTLELGDSALYLCASSLLAGAQETQYFGPGTRLLVL.

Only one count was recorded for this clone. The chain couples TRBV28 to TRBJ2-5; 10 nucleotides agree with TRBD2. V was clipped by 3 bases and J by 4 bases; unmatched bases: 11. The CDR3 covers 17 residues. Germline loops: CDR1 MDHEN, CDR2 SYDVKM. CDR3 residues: CASSFGASGGVTETQYF. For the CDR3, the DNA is TGTGCCAGCAGTTTTGGTGCCAGCGGGGGGGTGACAGAGACCCAGTACTTC.

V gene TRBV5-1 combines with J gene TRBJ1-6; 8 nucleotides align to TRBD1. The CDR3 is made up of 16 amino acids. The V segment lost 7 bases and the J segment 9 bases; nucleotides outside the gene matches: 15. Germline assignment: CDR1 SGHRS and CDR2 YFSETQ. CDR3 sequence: CASSPLAQGGSSPLHF. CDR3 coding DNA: TGCGCCAGCTCTCCCTTGGCACAGGGGGGAAGTTCACCCCTCCACTTT.

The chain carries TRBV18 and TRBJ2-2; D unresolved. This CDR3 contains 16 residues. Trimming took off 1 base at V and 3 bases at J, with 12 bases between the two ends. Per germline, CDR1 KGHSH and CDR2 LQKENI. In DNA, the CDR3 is TGTGCCAGCTCACCACAGAATGTAGATTACACCGGGGAGCTGTTTTTT. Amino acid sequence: CASSPQNVDYTGELFF.

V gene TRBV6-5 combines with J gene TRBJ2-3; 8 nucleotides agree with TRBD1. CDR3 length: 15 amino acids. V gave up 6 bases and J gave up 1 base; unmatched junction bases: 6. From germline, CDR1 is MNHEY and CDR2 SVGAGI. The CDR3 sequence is CASSPSQGGTDTQYF. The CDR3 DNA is TGTGCCAGCAGCCCCTCACAGGGGGGCACAGATACGCAGTATTTT.

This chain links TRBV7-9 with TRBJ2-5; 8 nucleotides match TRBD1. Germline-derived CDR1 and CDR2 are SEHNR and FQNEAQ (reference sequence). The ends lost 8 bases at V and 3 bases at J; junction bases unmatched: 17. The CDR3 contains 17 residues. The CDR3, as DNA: TGTGCCAGCGGGCCAGGGGGCTTCTTTTCGGCTGAAGAGACCCAGTACTTC. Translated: CASGPGGFFSAEETQYF.

The CDR3 is CASSPMAGGGGNQPQHF. Written as DNA, the CDR3 is TGTGCCAGCTCACCCATGGCAGGGGGGGGTGGCAATCAGCCCCAGCATTTT. This chain uses TRBV18 with TRBJ1-5; 7 positions match TRBD1. Germline CDR1 and CDR2: KGHSH and LQKENI. J gave up 2 bases and V 3 bases, and 10 bases lay outside the gene matches. The CDR3 consists of 17 residues.

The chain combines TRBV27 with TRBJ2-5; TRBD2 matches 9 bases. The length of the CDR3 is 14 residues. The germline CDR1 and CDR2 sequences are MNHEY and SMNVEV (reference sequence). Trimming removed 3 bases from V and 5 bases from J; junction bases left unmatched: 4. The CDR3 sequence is CASSLAGGRETQYF. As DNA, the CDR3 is TGTGCCAGCAGTTTGGCGGGGGGGCGGGAGACCCAGTACTTC.

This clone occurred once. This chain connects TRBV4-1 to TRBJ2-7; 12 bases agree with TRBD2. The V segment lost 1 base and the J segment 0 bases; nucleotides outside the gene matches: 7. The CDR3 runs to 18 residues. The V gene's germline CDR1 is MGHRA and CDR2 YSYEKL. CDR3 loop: CASSQAQGLAGYSYEQYF. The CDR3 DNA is TGCGCCAGCAGCCAAGCTCAAGGACTAGCGGGGTACTCCTACGAGCAGTACTTC.

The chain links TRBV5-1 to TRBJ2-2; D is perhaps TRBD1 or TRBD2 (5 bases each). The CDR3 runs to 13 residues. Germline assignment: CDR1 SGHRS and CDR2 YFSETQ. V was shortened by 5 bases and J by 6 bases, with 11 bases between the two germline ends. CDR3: CASSPTGPGELFF. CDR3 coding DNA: TGCGCCAGCAGTCCTACGGGGCCCGGGGAGCTGTTTTTT.

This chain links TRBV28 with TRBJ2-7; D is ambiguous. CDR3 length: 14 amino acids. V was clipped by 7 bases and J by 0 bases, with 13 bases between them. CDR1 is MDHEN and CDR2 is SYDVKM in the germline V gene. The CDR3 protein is CASKAAPSSYEQYF. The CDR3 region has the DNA TGTGCCAGCAAAGCCGCCCCGAGCTCCTACGAGCAGTACTTC.

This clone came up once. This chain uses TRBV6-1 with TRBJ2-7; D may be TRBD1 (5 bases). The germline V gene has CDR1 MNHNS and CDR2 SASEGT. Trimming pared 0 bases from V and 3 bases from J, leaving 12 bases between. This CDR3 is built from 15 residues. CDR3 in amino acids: CASSEAQVTNYEQYF. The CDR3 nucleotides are TGTGCCAGCAGTGAAGCACAGGTAACGAACTACGAGCAGTACTTC.

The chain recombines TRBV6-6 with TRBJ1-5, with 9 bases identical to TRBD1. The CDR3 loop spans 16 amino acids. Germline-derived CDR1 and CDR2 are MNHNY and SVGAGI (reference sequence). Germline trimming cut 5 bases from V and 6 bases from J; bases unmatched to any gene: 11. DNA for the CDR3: TGTGCCAGCAGTACCTCTAGGACAGGGGCGAGTCAGCCCCAGCATTTT. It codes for CASSTSRTGASQPQHF.

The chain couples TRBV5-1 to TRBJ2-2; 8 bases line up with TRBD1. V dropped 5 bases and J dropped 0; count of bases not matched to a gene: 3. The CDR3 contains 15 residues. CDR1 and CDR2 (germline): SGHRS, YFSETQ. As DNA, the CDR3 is TGCGCCAGCAGTTCACAGGGGGCGAACACCGGGGAGCTGTTTTTT. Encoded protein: CASSSQGANTGELFF.

The CDR3 sequence: CASSGRDRGVHEQYF. The CDR3 coding sequence is TGTGCCAGCAGTGGACGGGACAGGGGCGTCCACGAGCAGTACTTC. The J gene is TRBJ2-7, the V gene TRBV6-1; 10 bases fit TRBD1. Germline V gene data show CDR1 as MNHNS and CDR2 as SASEGT. The CDR3 totals 15 residues. Losses at the gene ends were 4 bases for V and 5 bases for J; bases not matched to a gene: 8.

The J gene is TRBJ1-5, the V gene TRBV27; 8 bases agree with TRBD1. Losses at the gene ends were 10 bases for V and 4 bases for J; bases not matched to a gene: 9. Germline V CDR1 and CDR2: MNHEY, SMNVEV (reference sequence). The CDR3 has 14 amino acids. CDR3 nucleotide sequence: TGTGCCATCCCGGACAGGGAAGAGAATCAGCCCCAGCATTTT. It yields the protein CAIPDREENQPQHF.

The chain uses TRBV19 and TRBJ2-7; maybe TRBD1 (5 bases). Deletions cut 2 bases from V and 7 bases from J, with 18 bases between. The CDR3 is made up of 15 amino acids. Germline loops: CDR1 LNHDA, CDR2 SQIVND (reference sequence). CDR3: CASSIKFQGRFEQYF. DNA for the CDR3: TGTGCCAGTAGTATAAAGTTTCAGGGAAGATTTGAGCAGTACTTC. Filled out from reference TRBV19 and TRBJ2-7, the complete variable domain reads DGGITQSPKYLFRKEGQNVTLSCEQNLNHDAMYWYRQDPGQGLRLIYYSQIVNDFQKGDIAEGYSVSREKKESFPLTVTSAQKNPTAFYLCASSIKFQGRFEQYFGPGTRLTVT.

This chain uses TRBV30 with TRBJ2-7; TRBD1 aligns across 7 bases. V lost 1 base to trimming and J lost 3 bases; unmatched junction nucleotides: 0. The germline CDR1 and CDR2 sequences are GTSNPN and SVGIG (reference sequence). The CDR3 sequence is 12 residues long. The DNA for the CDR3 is TGTGCCTGGAGTGGACAGGGCTACGAGCAGTACTTC. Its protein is CAWSGQGYEQYF.

This chain's CDR3 is CASSPLKEHEFF. The DNA for the CDR3 is TGTGCCAGCTCACCACTTAAGGAACACGAGTTCTTC. The chain recombines TRBV18 with TRBJ2-1; D is uncertain. Germline CDR1 reads KGHSH; CDR2 reads LQKENI. The CDR3 is 12 amino acids. V was cut by 1 base and J by 14 bases, with 12 bases left in between.